The clone carrying this T cell receptor beta chain came up a few times. These data are taken from a study of T cells in Graves' hyperthyroidism and ophthalmopathy. Per germline, CDR1 LGHDT and CDR2 YNNKEL (reference sequence). The CDR3 is 16 residues long. V was clipped by 1 base and J by 9 bases; unmatched bases: 7. Regions amplified from RNA transcripts were the TCR beta CDR3 regions. TCR CDR3 underwent first-round RT-PCR with the HTBI primer set. MiXCR, applied by TCRdb to the multiplex PCR reads, yields one record per CDR3 protein. This table has over 400,000 distinct CDR3 sequences, about 20% appearing once.

Material for sequencing was blood. The chain combines TRBV3-1 with TRBJ2-1, with TRBD2 matching 12 bases. The sequence derives from an older woman with Graves' ophthalmopathy. The CDR3 DNA reads TGTGCCAGCAGCCAAGGTAGTCTAGCGGGAGGGTTTGAGCAGTTCTTC. Its protein product is CASSQGSLAGGFEQFF.